The next 3 T cell receptor beta chains were all read from a single sample in a study of regulatory dendritic cells for organ transplantation. Profiling relied on immunoSEQ multiplex PCR, and the TCRdb table lists in-frame clones only, not all of them. This sample carries some 35,000 clones, 75% to 95% of them seen once, and the ten largest clones take over 0.09%. The sequencing sample was made of naive CD8+ T cells from blood. The subset is: CD45RA+ naive T cells. These receptors were collected from a human donor in good health.

The genes are TRBV11-2 and TRBJ2-1; no clear D gene. CDR1 and CDR2 from the germline V gene are SGHAT and FQNNGV. CDR3 length: 15 residues. V gave up 4 bases and J gave up 5 bases, with 15 bases separating them. CDR3 loop: CASSSEPSQDNEQFF. Written as DNA, the CDR3 is TGTGCCAGCAGCTCAGAGCCGTCCCAAGACAATGAGCAGTTCTTC.

This chain joins TRBV9 and TRBJ2-7; 10 positions agree with TRBD1. From germline, CDR1 is SGDLS and CDR2 YYNGEE. V shed 0 bases and J 3 bases; nucleotides not matched to a gene: 3. This CDR3 is 15 amino acids long. In nucleotides, the CDR3 is TGTGCCAGCAGCGTAGAAGGACAGGGGGGCTACGAGCAGTACTTC. Encoded protein: CASSVEGQGGYEQYF.

This clone was observed once. This chain connects TRBV9 to TRBJ2-1; D might be TRBD2 (5 bases). The CDR3 length is 13 residues. Germline assignment: CDR1 SGDLS and CDR2 YYNGEE. V was clipped by 3 bases and J by 2 bases, with 6 bases between them. The CDR3 sequence: CASSGRAYNEQFF. The CDR3 coding sequence is TGTGCCAGCAGCGGGCGGGCCTACAATGAGCAGTTCTTC.